Listed here are 20 T cell receptor beta chains from one sample, sequenced in a study of cytomegalovirus exposure and HLA in healthy donors. This PCR relied on a set of 60 Vbeta primers and 13 Jbeta primers. TCRdb's table, derived via immunoSEQ multiplex PCR, lists solely in-frame clones and lacks some. The sample records around 85,000 clones, 80% being singletons. Material for sequencing was PBMCs. These receptors all stem from a male donor in good health and CMV-seronegative.

The chain recombines TRBV7-2 with TRBJ2-3, with 8 bases lining up with TRBD2. This CDR3 is built from 19 residues. Germline V CDR1 and CDR2: SGHTA, FQGNSA. J lost 5 bases, V lost 1 base, and 17 bases had no gene match. The CDR3 nucleotides are TGTGCCAGCAGCTTAGTCCCCCGGGGGGGCCAAACTATAGAAGATACGCAGTATTTT. It codes for CASSLVPRGGQTIEDTQYF.

As DNA, the CDR3 is TGTGCCATCAGTGGACAAGGACAGGGCGGTTATGGCTACACCTTC. Residues: CAISGQGQGGYGYTF. This chain links TRBV10-3 with TRBJ1-2; TRBD1 matches at 8 bases. The germline CDR1 and CDR2 sequences are ENHRY and SYGVKD. CDR3 size: 15 residues. The ends lost 4 bases at V and 5 bases at J; junction bases unmatched: 9.

The gene calls are TRBV6-1 and TRBJ1-2; no firm D call. The V gene lost 2 bases and the J gene lost 4 bases, with 8 bases spanning the gap. CDR1 is MNHNS and CDR2 is SASEGT in the germline V gene. The CDR3 runs 13 residues. The CDR3 protein is CASSEKGGYGYTF. DNA of the CDR3: TGTGCCAGCAGTGAAAAGGGAGGCTATGGCTACACCTTC.

A remark on this clone: At one end, the junction sequence differs from germline, possibly due to a read error. Within the sample, other DNA sequences also encode this same CDR3. This sequence joins TRBV6-1 and TRBJ2-2; tentatively, D is TRBD1 (5 bases). In germline, CDR1 is MNHNS, CDR2 SASEGT. This CDR3 is built from 14 residues. As DNA, the CDR3 is TGTGCTAGCAGTGAGACAGCGAACACCGGGGAGCTGTTTTTT. Translation: CASSETANTGELFF.

The CDR3 nucleotides are TGTGCCAGCAGTCGTCAGGTCGGAAACACCATATATTTT. This translates into CASSRQVGNTIYF. J is TRBJ1-3 and V is TRBV6-1; D is uncertain. Per germline, CDR1 MNHNS and CDR2 SASEGT. The CDR3 consists of 13 residues. The ends were cut back, 5 bases at V and 4 bases at J, with 9 bases in the middle.

The gene calls are TRBV5-4 and TRBJ1-2, with 7 bases matching TRBD1. Trimming took 5 bases from V and 3 from J; bases not matched to a gene: 10. CDR1 and CDR2 from the germline V gene are SGHNT and YYREEE (reference sequence). The CDR3 is made up of 15 amino acids. CDR3 DNA: TGTGCCAGCAGGTACAACAGGGGTAGGGACTATGGCTACACCTTC. Amino acids: CASRYNRGRDYGYTF.

The table lists this clone with a count of one. The rearrangement links TRBV5-4 to TRBJ2-3, with 14 nucleotides matching TRBD2. The CDR3 sequence is 16 residues long. Germline V gene data show CDR1 as SGHNT and CDR2 as YYREEE (reference sequence). Germline trimming cut 3 bases from V and 6 bases from J; bases unmatched to any gene: 6. The CDR3 DNA follows: TGTGCCAGCAGCTCGAGACTAGCGGGAGGGATGGATACGCAGTATTTT. Protein: CASSSRLAGGMDTQYF.

The V gene is TRBV5-1, the J gene TRBJ1-1; 7 nucleotides align to TRBD1. The CDR3 is 15 residues long. V was clipped by 4 bases and J by 3 bases; unmatched bases: 9. CDR1 is SGHRS, CDR2 YFSETQ, per germline. For the CDR3, the DNA is TGCGCCAGCAGCCCGAGGACAGGAAGGGACACTGAAGCTTTCTTT. Its protein product is CASSPRTGRDTEAFF.

This clone was counted only a few times. The chain couples TRBV7-2 to TRBJ1-6; D may be TRBD1 (5 bases). The V gene's germline CDR1 is SGHTA and CDR2 FQGNSA. V was clipped by 4 bases and J by 11 bases, with 15 bases between them. This CDR3 is 14 amino acids long. The CDR3 sequence: CASSSSWGVPPLHF. The CDR3 DNA sequence: TGTGCCAGCAGCTCCAGCTGGGGGGTGCCACCCCTCCACTTT.

The chain carries TRBV2 and TRBJ2-2; D may be TRBD1 (5 bases). CDR3 size: 13 residues. V lost 5 bases to trimming and J lost 6 bases, with 10 bases between them. Germline CDR1 SNHLY, CDR2 FYNNEI. CDR3 nucleotide sequence: TGTGCCAGCAGTCAGGGCAACGCCGGGGAGCTGTTTTTT. Residues: CASSQGNAGELFF. Full variable domain (missing parts from reference TRBV2 and TRBJ2-2): EPEVTQTPSHQVTQMGQEVILRCVPISNHLYFYWYRQILGQKVEFLVSFYNNEISEKSEIFDDQFSVERPDGSNFTLKIRSTKLEDSAMYFCASSQGNAGELFFGEGSRLTVL.

The rearrangement links TRBV5-8 to TRBJ2-2, with D unresolved. The V and J ends lost 2 bases and 2 bases respectively, with 10 bases between them. Germline values: CDR1 SGHTS, CDR2 YDEGEE. CDR3 size: 15 residues. The CDR3 sequence: CASSLSGFNTGELFF. Here the CDR3 DNA reads TGTGCCAGCAGCTTATCGGGTTTTAACACCGGGGAGCTGTTTTTT.

The chain recombines TRBV18 with TRBJ2-1, with TRBD2 as a possible D gene (6 bases). The germline CDR1 and CDR2 sequences are KGHSH and LQKENI. Trimming shortened V by 0 bases and J by 4 bases, and 22 bases separated the two germline ends. This CDR3 is built from 19 residues. The CDR3 bases are TGTGCCAGCTCACCACCGGCGGCCAGACTAGGGCCCACATACAATGAGCAGTTCTTC. Translating gives CASSPPAARLGPTYNEQFF. Based on the CDR3 plus reference TRBV18 and TRBJ2-1, the full variable domain is NAGVMQNPRHLVRRRGQEARLRCSPMKGHSHVYWYRQLPEEGLKFMVYLQKENIIDESGMPKERFSAEFPKEGPSILRIQQVVRGDSAAYFCASSPPAARLGPTYNEQFFGPGTRLTVL.

This clone was found once. The rearrangement uses TRBV19 and TRBJ1-2, with 10 nucleotides matching TRBD1. The V and J ends lost 6 bases and 4 bases, in that order; junction bases with no gene match: 5. Germline V lookup: CDR1 LNHDA, CDR2 SQIVND (reference sequence). The CDR3 loop spans 14 amino acids. The CDR3 DNA sequence: TGTGCCAGTAGCCTGGACAGGGGGAGCTATGGCTACACCTTC. Translated: CASSLDRGSYGYTF.

The chain joins TRBV18 to TRBJ1-3; D gene unclear. V was clipped by 2 bases and J by 0 bases, with 8 bases between them. The CDR3 has 15 amino acids. Germline V lookup: CDR1 KGHSH, CDR2 LQKENI. The CDR3 loop is CASSPSADSGNTIYF. The CDR3, as DNA: TGTGCCAGCTCACCAAGCGCTGACTCTGGAAACACCATATATTTT.

Regarding this clone: A read error may account for a junction end that differs from germline. V is TRBV7-9 and J is TRBJ1-2; D is ambiguous. The CDR3 contains 12 residues. Germline CDR1 SEHNR, CDR2 FQNEAQ (reference sequence). CDR3 region: CSSSRANPPPAF. CDR3 DNA: TGTTCCAGCAGCCGAGCCAATCCGCCGCCTGCCTTC. Variable domain in full (rest from reference TRBV7-9 and TRBJ1-2): DTGVSQNPRHKITKRGQNVTFRCDPISEHNRLYWYRQTLGQGPEFLTYFQNEAQLEKSRLLSDRFSAERPKGSFSTLEIQRTEQGDSAMYLCSSSRANPPPAFGSGTRLTVV.

This clone was detected only a few times. J is TRBJ2-7 and V is TRBV29-1; TRBD1 aligns across 9 bases. This CDR3 is built from 13 residues. The V gene end was trimmed by 7 bases and the J gene end by 6 bases; junction bases not matched to a gene: 10. Germline V gives CDR1 SQVTM, CDR2 ANQGSEA. CDR3 loop: CSAGTGTLSEQYF. The DNA for the CDR3 is TGCAGCGCCGGGACAGGGACTCTGTCCGAGCAGTACTTC.

This clone was seen a handful of times. The chain employs TRBV6-5 and TRBJ1-1, with D unclear. CDR3 length: 15 amino acids. The V gene lost 8 bases and the J gene lost 0 bases, with 16 bases spanning the gap. CDR1 MNHEY and CDR2 SVGAGI come from the germline V gene. CDR3 nucleotide sequence: TGTGCCAGCCAGAGGAGGGATTCTATGAACACTGAAGCTTTCTTT. Its translation: CASQRRDSMNTEAFF.

In this sample, this clone turned up once. The chain employs TRBV29-1 and TRBJ1-1; TRBD1 matches at 9 bases. The CDR3 runs 14 residues. CDR1 is SQVTM and CDR2 is ANQGSEA in the germline V gene. V lost 6 bases, J lost 5 bases, and 10 bases stayed unmatched. CDR3 region: CSVKPGQGSTEAFF. DNA of the CDR3: TGCAGCGTAAAACCGGGACAGGGAAGTACTGAAGCTTTCTTT. The full variable domain, in which reference TRBV29-1 and TRBJ1-1 provide the parts outside the CDR3, is SAVISQKPSRDICQRGTSLTIQCQVDSQVTMMFWYRQQPGQSLTLIATANQGSEATYESGFVIDKFPISRPNLTFSTLTVSNMSPEDSSIYLCSVKPGQGSTEAFFGQGTRLTVV.

This rearrangement joins TRBV2 to TRBJ2-7, with TRBD1 matching 11 bases. The CDR3 consists of 14 residues. V trimming: 5 bases; J trimming: 6 bases; junction bases outside the gene matches: 6. Germline CDR1 and CDR2: SNHLY and FYNNEI. CDR3 residues: CASSSGTGGIEQYF. CDR3 coding DNA: TGTGCCAGCAGTTCAGGGACAGGGGGAATCGAGCAGTACTTC.

V usage is TRBV7-9 and J usage is TRBJ2-5; no clear D gene. The CDR3 contains 13 residues. With 5 bases removed from V and 5 bases from J, the gap between germline ends came to 12 bases. Germline CDR1 is SEHNR and CDR2 is FQNEAQ (reference sequence). The CDR3 spells CASSPQRSETQYF. The CDR3 DNA sequence: TGTGCCAGCAGCCCCCAACGGTCCGAGACCCAGTACTTC. Based on the CDR3 plus reference TRBV7-9 and TRBJ2-5, the full variable domain is DTGVSQNPRHKITKRGQNVTFRCDPISEHNRLYWYRQTLGQGPEFLTYFQNEAQLEKSRLLSDRFSAERPKGSFSTLEIQRTEQGDSAMYLCASSPQRSETQYFGPGTRLLVL.